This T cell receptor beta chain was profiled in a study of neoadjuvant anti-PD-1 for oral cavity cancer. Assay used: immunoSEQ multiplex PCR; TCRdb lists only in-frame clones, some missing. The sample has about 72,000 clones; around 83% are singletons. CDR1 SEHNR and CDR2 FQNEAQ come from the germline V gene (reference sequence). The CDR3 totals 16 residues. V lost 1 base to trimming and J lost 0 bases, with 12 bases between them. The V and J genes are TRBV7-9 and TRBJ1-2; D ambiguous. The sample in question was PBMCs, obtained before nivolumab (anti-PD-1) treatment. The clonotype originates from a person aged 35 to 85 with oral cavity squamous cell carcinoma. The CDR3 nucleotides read TGTGCCAGCAGCTTAGGCGCTTGGACGTCTAACTATGGCTACACCTTC. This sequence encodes CASSLGAWTSNYGYTF.